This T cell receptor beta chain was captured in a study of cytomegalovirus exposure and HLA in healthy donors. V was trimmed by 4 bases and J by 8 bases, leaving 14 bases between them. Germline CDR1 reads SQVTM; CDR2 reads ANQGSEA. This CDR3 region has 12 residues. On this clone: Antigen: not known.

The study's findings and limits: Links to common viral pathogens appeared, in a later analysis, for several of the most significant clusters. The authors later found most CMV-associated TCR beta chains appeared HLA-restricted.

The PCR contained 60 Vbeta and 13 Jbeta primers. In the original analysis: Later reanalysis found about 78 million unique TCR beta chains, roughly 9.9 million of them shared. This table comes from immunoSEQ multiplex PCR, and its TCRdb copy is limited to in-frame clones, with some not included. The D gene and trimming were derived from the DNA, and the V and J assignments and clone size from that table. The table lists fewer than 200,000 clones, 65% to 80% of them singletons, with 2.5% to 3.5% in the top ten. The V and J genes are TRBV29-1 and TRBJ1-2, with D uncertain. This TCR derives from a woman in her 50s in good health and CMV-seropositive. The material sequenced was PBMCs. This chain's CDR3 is CSVARGYEGYTF. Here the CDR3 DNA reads TGCAGCGTTGCTCGGGGTTACGAAGGCTACACCTTC.